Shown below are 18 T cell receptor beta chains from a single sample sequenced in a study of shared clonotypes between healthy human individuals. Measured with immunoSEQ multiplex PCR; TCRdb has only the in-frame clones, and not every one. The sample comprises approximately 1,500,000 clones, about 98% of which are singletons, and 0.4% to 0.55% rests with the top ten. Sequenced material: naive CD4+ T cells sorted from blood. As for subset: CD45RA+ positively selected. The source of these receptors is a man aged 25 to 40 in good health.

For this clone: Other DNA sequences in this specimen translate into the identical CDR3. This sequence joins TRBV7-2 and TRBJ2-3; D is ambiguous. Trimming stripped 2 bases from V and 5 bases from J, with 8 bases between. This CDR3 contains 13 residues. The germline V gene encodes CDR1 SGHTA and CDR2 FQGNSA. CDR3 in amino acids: CASSLNRGDTQYF. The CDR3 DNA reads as TGTGCCAGCAGCTTAAACCGAGGAGATACGCAGTATTTT.

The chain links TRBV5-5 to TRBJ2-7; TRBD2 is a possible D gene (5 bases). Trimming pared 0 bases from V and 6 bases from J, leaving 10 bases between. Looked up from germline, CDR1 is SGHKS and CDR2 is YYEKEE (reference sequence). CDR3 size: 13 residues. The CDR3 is CASSLVGLAEQYF. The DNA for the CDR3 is TGTGCCAGCAGCTTGGTAGGACTGGCCGAGCAGTACTTC.

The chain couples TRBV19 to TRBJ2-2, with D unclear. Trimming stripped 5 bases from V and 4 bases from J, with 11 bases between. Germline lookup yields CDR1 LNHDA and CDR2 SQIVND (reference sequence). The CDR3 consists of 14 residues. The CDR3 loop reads CASSARGGTGELFF. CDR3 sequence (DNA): TGTGCCAGTAGTGCTCGTGGTGGCACCGGGGAGCTGTTTTTT.

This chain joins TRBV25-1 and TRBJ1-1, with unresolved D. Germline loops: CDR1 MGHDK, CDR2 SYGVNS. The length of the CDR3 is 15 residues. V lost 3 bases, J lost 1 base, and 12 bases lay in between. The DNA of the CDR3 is TGTGCCAGCAGTGACAGGACGGAAAAGAACACTGAAGCTTTCTTT. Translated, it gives CASSDRTEKNTEAFF. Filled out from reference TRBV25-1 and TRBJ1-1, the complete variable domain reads EADIYQTPRYLVIGTGKKITLECSQTMGHDKMYWYQQDPGMELHLIHYSYGVNSTEKGDLSSESTVSRIRTEHFPLTLESARPSHTSQYLCASSDRTEKNTEAFFGQGTRLTVV.

The CDR3 loop reads CASSDGQGRQPQHF. Here the CDR3 DNA reads TGTGCCAGCAGTGACGGACAGGGCCGTCAGCCCCAGCATTTT. J is TRBJ1-5 and V is TRBV2; the match to TRBD1 covers 8 bases. Losses at the gene ends were 3 bases for V and 6 bases for J; bases not matched to a gene: 4. The CDR3 extends over 14 amino acids. Germline assignment: CDR1 SNHLY and CDR2 FYNNEI. Drawing the rest from reference TRBV2 and TRBJ1-5, the complete variable domain is EPEVTQTPSHQVTQMGQEVILRCVPISNHLYFYWYRQILGQKVEFLVSFYNNEISEKSEIFDDQFSVERPDGSNFTLKIRSTKLEDSAMYFCASSDGQGRQPQHFGDGTRLSIL.

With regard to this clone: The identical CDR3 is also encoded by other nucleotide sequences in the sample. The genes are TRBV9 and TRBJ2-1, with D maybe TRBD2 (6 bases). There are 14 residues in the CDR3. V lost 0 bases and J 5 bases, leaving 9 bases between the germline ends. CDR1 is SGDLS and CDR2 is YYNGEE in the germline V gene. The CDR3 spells CASSVVAGHNEQFF. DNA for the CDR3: TGTGCCAGCAGCGTAGTGGCGGGACACAATGAGCAGTTCTTC.

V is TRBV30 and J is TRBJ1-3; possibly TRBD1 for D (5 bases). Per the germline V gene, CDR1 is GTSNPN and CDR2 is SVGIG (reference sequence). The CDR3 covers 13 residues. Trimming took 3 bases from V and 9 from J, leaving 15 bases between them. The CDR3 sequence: CAWSGAPYGTIYF. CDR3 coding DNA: TGTGCCTGGAGCGGGGCACCTTACGGCACCATATATTTT. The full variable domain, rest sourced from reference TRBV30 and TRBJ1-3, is SQTIHQWPATLVQPVGSPLSLECTVEGTSNPNLYWYRQAAGRGLQLLFYSVGIGQISSEVPQNLSASRPQDRQFILSSKKLLLSDSGFYLCAWSGAPYGTIYFGEGSWLTVV.

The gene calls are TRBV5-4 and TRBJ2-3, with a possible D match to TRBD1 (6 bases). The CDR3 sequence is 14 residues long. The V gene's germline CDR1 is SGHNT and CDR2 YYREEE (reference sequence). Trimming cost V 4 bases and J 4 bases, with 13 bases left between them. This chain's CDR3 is CASSVHNRADTQYF. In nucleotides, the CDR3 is TGTGCCAGCAGCGTCCATAACAGGGCAGATACGCAGTATTTT. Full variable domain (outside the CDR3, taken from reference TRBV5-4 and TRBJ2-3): ETGVTQSPTHLIKTRGQQVTLRCSSQSGHNTVSWYQQALGQGPQFIFQYYREEENGRGNFPPRFSGLQFPNYSSELNVNALELDDSALYLCASSVHNRADTQYFGPGTRLTVL.

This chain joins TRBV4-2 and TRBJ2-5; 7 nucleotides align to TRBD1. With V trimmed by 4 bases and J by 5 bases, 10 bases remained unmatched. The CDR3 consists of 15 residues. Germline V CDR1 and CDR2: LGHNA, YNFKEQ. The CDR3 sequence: CASSLETGYLETQYF. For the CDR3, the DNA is TGTGCCAGCAGCCTTGAGACAGGGTATCTCGAGACCCAGTACTTC.

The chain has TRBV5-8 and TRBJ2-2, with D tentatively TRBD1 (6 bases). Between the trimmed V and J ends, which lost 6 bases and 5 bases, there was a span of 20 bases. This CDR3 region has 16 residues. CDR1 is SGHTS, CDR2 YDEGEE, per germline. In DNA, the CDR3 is TGTGCCAGCACGACACGGACAGCCCCTGGGACCGGGGAGCTGTTTTTT. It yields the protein CASTTRTAPGTGELFF.

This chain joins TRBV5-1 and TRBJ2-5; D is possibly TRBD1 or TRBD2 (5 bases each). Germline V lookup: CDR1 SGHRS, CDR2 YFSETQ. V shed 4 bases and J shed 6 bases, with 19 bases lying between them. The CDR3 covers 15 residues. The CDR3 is CASSTEGPRYQTQYF. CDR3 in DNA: TGCGCCAGCAGCACCGAGGGACCGAGGTATCAGACCCAGTACTTC.

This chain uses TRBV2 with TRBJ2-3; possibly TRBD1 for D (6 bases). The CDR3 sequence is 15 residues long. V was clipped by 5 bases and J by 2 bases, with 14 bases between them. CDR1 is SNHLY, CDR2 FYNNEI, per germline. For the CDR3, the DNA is TGTGCCAGCAGTCAGGACAGCAGCTTCACAGATACGCAGTATTTT. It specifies CASSQDSSFTDTQYF.

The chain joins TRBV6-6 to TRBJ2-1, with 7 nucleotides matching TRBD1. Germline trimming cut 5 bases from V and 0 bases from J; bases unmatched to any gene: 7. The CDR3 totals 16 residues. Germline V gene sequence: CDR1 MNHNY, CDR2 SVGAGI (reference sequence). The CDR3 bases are TGTGCCAGCAGTCAACAGGGGCTCAGCTCCTACAATGAGCAGTTCTTC. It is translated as CASSQQGLSSYNEQFF.

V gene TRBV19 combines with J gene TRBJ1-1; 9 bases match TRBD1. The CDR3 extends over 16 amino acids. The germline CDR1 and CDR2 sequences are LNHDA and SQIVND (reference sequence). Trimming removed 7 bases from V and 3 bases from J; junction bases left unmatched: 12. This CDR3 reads CASTPQGASFHTEAFF. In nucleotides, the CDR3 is TGTGCCAGTACCCCACAGGGGGCGTCCTTCCACACTGAAGCTTTCTTT.

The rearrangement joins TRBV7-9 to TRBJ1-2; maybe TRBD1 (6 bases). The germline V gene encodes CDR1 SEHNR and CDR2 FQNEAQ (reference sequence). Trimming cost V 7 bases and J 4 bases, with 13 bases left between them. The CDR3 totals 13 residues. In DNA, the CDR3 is TGTGCCAGCACCCTAAAAGGGGGCTATGGCTACACCTTC. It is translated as CASTLKGGYGYTF.

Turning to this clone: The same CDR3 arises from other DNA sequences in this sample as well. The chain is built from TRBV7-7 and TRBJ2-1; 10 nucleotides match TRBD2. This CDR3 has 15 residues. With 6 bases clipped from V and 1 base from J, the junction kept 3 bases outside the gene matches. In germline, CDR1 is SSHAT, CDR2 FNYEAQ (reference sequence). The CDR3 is CASSQREGSYNEQFF. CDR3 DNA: TGTGCCAGCAGTCAGCGGGAGGGTTCCTACAATGAGCAGTTCTTC.

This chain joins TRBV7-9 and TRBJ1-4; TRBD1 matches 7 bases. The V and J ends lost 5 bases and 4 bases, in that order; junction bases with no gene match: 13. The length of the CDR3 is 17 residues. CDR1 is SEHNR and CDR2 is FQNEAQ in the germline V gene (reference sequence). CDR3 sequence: CASSPQDRRGDNEKLFF. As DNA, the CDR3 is TGTGCCAGCAGCCCTCAGGACAGGCGGGGGGATAATGAAAAACTGTTTTTT.

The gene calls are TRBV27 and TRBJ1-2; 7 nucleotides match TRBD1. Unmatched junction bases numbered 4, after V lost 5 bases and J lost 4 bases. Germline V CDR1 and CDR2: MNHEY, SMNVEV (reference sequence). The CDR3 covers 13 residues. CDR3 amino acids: CASSLGDSYGYTF. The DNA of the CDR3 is TGTGCCAGCAGTCTAGGGGACAGCTATGGCTACACCTTC.